Below are 22 T cell receptor beta chains sequenced from a single sample in a study of blood T cell repertoires in COVID-19. Assay: immunoSEQ multiplex PCR; the TCRdb copy retains only in-frame clones and omits some. The sample records approximately 130,000 clones, roughly 72% being singletons. The sample taken for sequencing was peripheral blood. Source of these receptors: a human donor in a cohort sampled during active COVID-19.

V and J are TRBV12-3 or TRBV12-4 and TRBJ2-5; weak D call: TRBD1 (5 bases). The ends were cut back, 2 bases at V and 7 bases at J, with 11 bases in the middle. This CDR3 has 13 amino acids. The CDR3: CASSLRGRGTQYF. The CDR3 DNA follows: TGTGCCAGCAGTTTAAGGGGCAGAGGGACCCAGTACTTC.

This chain links TRBV5-6 with TRBJ2-7, with D perhaps matching TRBD2 (5 bases). The CDR3 covers 17 residues. From germline, CDR1 is SGHDT and CDR2 YYEEEE. V was trimmed by 0 bases and J by 3 bases, leaving 19 bases between them. This chain's CDR3 is CASSLAPPRERDYEQYF. As DNA, the CDR3 is TGTGCCAGCAGCTTGGCCCCTCCGAGGGAAAGAGACTACGAGCAGTACTTC. The full variable domain, its missing parts supplied by reference TRBV5-6 and TRBJ2-7, is DAGVTQSPTHLIKTRGQQVTLRCSPKSGHDTVSWYQQALGQGPQFIFQYYEEEERQRGNFPDRFSGHQFPNYSSELNVNALLLGDSALYLCASSLAPPRERDYEQYFGPGTRLTVT.

The chain is built from TRBV7-2 and TRBJ2-3; perhaps TRBD2 as D (6 bases). Trimming pared 7 bases from V and 5 bases from J, leaving 13 bases between. CDR1 is SGHTA, CDR2 FQGNSA, per germline. This CDR3 comprises 13 residues. As DNA, the CDR3 is TGTGCCAGCATCCTAATGGGGGGAGATACGCAGTATTTT. It is translated as CASILMGGDTQYF. The full variable domain, rest sourced from reference TRBV7-2 and TRBJ2-3, is GAGVSQSPSNKVTEKGKDVELRCDPISGHTALYWYRQSLGQGLEFLIYFQGNSAPDKSGLPSDRFSAERTGGSVSTLTIQRTQQEDSAVYLCASILMGGDTQYFGPGTRLTVL.

This clone was seen just once. The genes are TRBV6-1 and TRBJ1-1; D possibly corresponds to TRBD1 (5 bases). The CDR3 consists of 13 residues. Looked up from germline, CDR1 is MNHNS and CDR2 is SASEGT. The V and J ends lost 0 bases and 5 bases respectively, with 7 bases between them. The CDR3: CASSEAGGTEAFF. CDR3 nucleotides: TGTGCCAGCAGTGAAGCCGGGGGAACTGAAGCTTTCTTT.

This clone has a handful of counts. This rearrangement joins TRBV19 to TRBJ1-4; 10 positions match TRBD1. Germline V lookup: CDR1 LNHDA, CDR2 SQIVND (reference sequence). The CDR3 totals 16 residues. Losses at the gene ends were 4 bases for V and 4 bases for J; bases not matched to a gene: 6. The CDR3 DNA sequence: TGTGCCAGTAGTACCGGACAGGGGGGATATAATGAAAAACTGTTTTTT. Translated: CASSTGQGGYNEKLFF.

The chain links TRBV4-1 to TRBJ2-2; 10 bases line up with TRBD2. Losses at the gene ends were 3 bases for V and 6 bases for J; bases not matched to a gene: 13. CDR3 length: 18 residues. Germline CDR1 and CDR2: MGHRA and YSYEKL. CDR3 in amino acids: CASSHLLAGFKRAGELFF. The CDR3 DNA reads as TGCGCCAGCAGCCACTTACTAGCGGGGTTTAAAAGAGCCGGGGAGCTGTTTTTT.

V usage is TRBV5-1 and J usage is TRBJ1-1; D unclear. The germline gives CDR1 SGHRS, CDR2 YFSETQ. Trimming removed 4 bases at V and 0 bases at J, with 7 bases between. The length of the CDR3 is 13 residues. The CDR3 bases are TGCGCCAGCAGCCTAACAGTGAACACTGAAGCTTTCTTT. It codes for CASSLTVNTEAFF.

The chain links TRBV29-1 to TRBJ1-1; 9 bases map to TRBD1. The germline gives CDR1 SQVTM, CDR2 ANQGSEA. V lost 6 bases and J lost 5; bases outside the gene matches: 7. This CDR3 has 13 amino acids. The CDR3: CSVCTGGRTEAFF. CDR3 bases: TGCAGCGTCTGTACAGGGGGCAGGACTGAAGCTTTCTTT.

In this sample, this clone turned up a few times. The chain employs TRBV4-1 and TRBJ2-1; 8 nucleotides agree with TRBD2. V gave up 5 bases and J gave up 4 bases; unmatched junction bases: 7. The germline CDR1 and CDR2 sequences are MGHRA and YSYEKL. The CDR3 has 15 amino acids. CDR3 in amino acids: CASSSREGVYNEQFF. The CDR3 bases are TGCGCCAGCAGCTCCCGGGAGGGGGTTTACAATGAGCAGTTCTTC.

Here the CDR3 reads CASSLSGETYEQYF. Here the CDR3 DNA reads TGTGCCAGCAGTTTGTCGGGGGAAACCTACGAGCAGTACTTC. The rearrangement uses TRBV27 and TRBJ2-7; tentatively, D is TRBD2 (6 bases). Germline V gene data show CDR1 as MNHEY and CDR2 as SMNVEV (reference sequence). CDR3 size: 14 residues. Trimming removed 3 bases from V and 2 bases from J, with 11 bases in between.

The chain links TRBV7-8 to TRBJ1-5; TRBD1 agrees at 9 bases. Trimming took 5 bases from V and 6 from J; bases not matched to a gene: 8. The CDR3 sequence is 15 residues long. Germline CDR1 is SGHVS and CDR2 is FQNEAQ. In nucleotides, the CDR3 is TGTGCCAGCAGCCCTAACAGGGGGCCGAGTCAGCCCCAGCATTTT. This sequence encodes CASSPNRGPSQPQHF. Based on the CDR3 plus reference TRBV7-8 and TRBJ1-5, the full variable domain is GAGVSQSPRYKVAKRGQDVALRCDPISGHVSLFWYQQALGQGPEFLTYFQNEAQLDKSGLPSDRFFAERPEGSVSTLKIQRTQQEDSAVYLCASSPNRGPSQPQHFGDGTRLSIL.

This chain uses TRBV6-1 with TRBJ1-5; 10 bases align to TRBD1. CDR3 size: 17 residues. Germline V gene data show CDR1 as MNHNS and CDR2 as SASEGT. Trimming removed 1 base from V and 6 bases from J; junction bases left unmatched: 9. This chain's CDR3 is CASSEESRTGGGQPQHF. DNA for the CDR3: TGTGCCAGCAGTGAAGAGTCCCGGACAGGGGGAGGTCAGCCCCAGCATTTT.

V and J are TRBV9 and TRBJ1-2; D perhaps matches TRBD1 (6 bases). CDR1 and CDR2 from the germline V gene are SGDLS and YYNGEE. This CDR3 has 14 residues. Trimming cost V 0 bases and J 6 bases, with 12 bases left between them. DNA of the CDR3: TGTGCCAGCAGCGTAGAATACAGGGTAGATGGCTACACCTTC. The encoded protein is CASSVEYRVDGYTF.

The CDR3 is CASSLLRQGRTEAFF. The CDR3 DNA reads TGTGCCAGCAGTTTACTTCGACAGGGAAGAACTGAAGCTTTCTTT. The V and J genes are TRBV27 and TRBJ1-1; 7 bases match TRBD1. Unmatched junction bases numbered 8, after V lost 2 bases and J lost 5 bases. This CDR3 is 15 amino acids long. CDR1 and CDR2 (germline): MNHEY, SMNVEV (reference sequence).

This clone was seen once. This chain uses TRBV27 with TRBJ2-2; no reliable D call. The length of the CDR3 is 15 residues. Trimming took 0 bases from V and 7 from J, leaving 12 bases between them. CDR1 is MNHEY and CDR2 is SMNVEV in the germline V gene (reference sequence). The CDR3 spells CASSLSSGGHGELFF. CDR3 nucleotide sequence: TGTGCCAGCAGTTTATCGTCCGGTGGTCACGGGGAGCTGTTTTTT.

The CDR3 DNA is TGTGCCAGTAGTCCCGCGAGGGGCGGGGGGACCCCACGGCAGTTCTTC. It encodes CASSPARGGGTPRQFF. This chain joins TRBV19 and TRBJ2-1; 8 nucleotides line up with TRBD2. The CDR3 is 16 amino acids. CDR1 is LNHDA, CDR2 SQIVND, per germline (reference sequence). Trimming cost V 5 bases and J 12 bases; bases outside gene matches: 18.

V and J are TRBV12-5 and TRBJ2-1, with a weak D call TRBD1 (6 bases). The CDR3 length is 12 residues. Germline CDR1 reads LGHNT; CDR2 reads FRNRAP. V gave up 3 bases and J gave up 7 bases, with 7 bases separating them. The CDR3: CASGLTGNEQFF. CDR3 nucleotide sequence: TGTGCTAGTGGTTTAACAGGGAATGAGCAGTTCTTC.

The rearrangement uses TRBV2 and TRBJ2-4; TRBD1 agrees at 9 bases. This CDR3 has 13 amino acids. Trimming at V came to 4 bases and at J to 9 bases, leaving 4 bases not matched to a gene. Germline V gene sequence: CDR1 SNHLY, CDR2 FYNNEI. The CDR3 reads CASSGGTGSIQYF. The CDR3 bases are TGTGCCAGCAGTGGAGGGACAGGGAGCATTCAGTACTTC.

The chain uses TRBV6-7 and TRBJ1-1, with D tentatively TRBD1 (6 bases). TRBV6-7 carries the ORF label, with uncertain function. V was shortened by 5 bases and J by 4 bases, with 14 bases between the two germline ends. The CDR3 spans 14 residues. The chain's CDR3 is CASSIQGLGTEAFF. CDR3 in DNA: TGTGCCAGCAGTATACAGGGATTGGGCACTGAAGCTTTCTTT.

The rearrangement uses TRBV9 and TRBJ2-2; possibly TRBD1 for D (6 bases). CDR3 size: 16 residues. CDR1 is SGDLS, CDR2 YYNGEE, per germline. V was shortened by 4 bases and J by 3 bases, with 16 bases between the two germline ends. CDR3 DNA: TGTGCCAGCAGCCATCTCATGGGGGCCGACACCGGGGAGCTGTTTTTT. Its translation: CASSHLMGADTGELFF.

The CDR3 sequence is CASSRITGETEAFF. CDR3 DNA: TGTGCCAGCAGTCGTATCACAGGGGAGACTGAAGCTTTCTTT. The chain combines TRBV6-5 with TRBJ1-1, with 7 positions matching TRBD1. This CDR3 is built from 14 residues. The V segment lost 5 bases and the J segment 5 bases; nucleotides outside the gene matches: 8. The germline V gene has CDR1 MNHEY and CDR2 SVGAGI.

The V gene is TRBV7-3, the J gene TRBJ2-3, with 8 bases fitting TRBD1. The CDR3 is 14 residues long. The germline gives CDR1 SGHTA, CDR2 FQGTGA. J gave up 3 bases and V 5 bases, and 4 bases lay outside the gene matches. This CDR3 reads CASSPTGGTDTQYF. In DNA, the CDR3 is TGTGCCAGCAGCCCCACAGGGGGGACAGATACGCAGTATTTT.